This is a list of T cell receptor beta chains from one sample in a study of OX40 agonist ivuxolimab in advanced cancers. Assay used: immunoSEQ multiplex PCR; TCRdb lists only in-frame clones, some missing. The table records about 69,000 clones, roughly 87% of them present only once. Sequenced material: CD4+ or CD8+ T cells sorted from blood, taken in a trial of the OX40 agonist ivuxolimab. The receptors derive from an adult with an advanced solid tumor such as melanoma, head and neck, liver or kidney cancer. The CDR3 runs from the conserved cysteine through the conserved F or W. Rows may omit the clone size; those that give it use once, few, many or a size class.

TRBJ2-2 . TRBV18 CASSLARGKTGELFF
TRBJ1-4 . TRBV6-4 CASSERGDRTNEKLFF
TRBJ2-5 . TRBV18 CASSPSLQETQYF
TRBJ2-7 . TRBV18 CASSPKRGSYEQYF
TRBJ1-4 . TRBV6-5 CASSMTGGSREKLFF
TRBJ1-1 . TRBV28 CASSTYRTGGVRAEAFF
TRBJ1-2 . TRBV30 CAWSLGINYGYTF
TRBJ1-1 . TRBV28 CASSSLGTGRIDTEAFF
TRBJ1-5 . TRBV30 CAWSAGRLNQPQHF
TRBJ1-1 . TRBV30 CAWRTGEVNTEAFF
TRBJ1-5 . TRBV18 CASSLTGLSNQPQHF
TRBJ2-1 . TRBV7-2 CASSPRRGDSPNEQFF
TRBJ2-2 . TRBV4-2 CASSRPTSGRAATGELFF
TRBJ1-2 . TRBV19 CASSVGSWEPHGYTF
TRBJ2-7 . TRBV11-3 CASSLGGQGVDEQYF
TRBJ2-5 once TRBV29-1 CSVGLPGETQYF
TRBJ2-6 . TRBV5-1 CASSLGQGAVTF
TRBJ2-3 . TRBV7-2 CASSLGWGGRDTQYF
TRBJ1-4 . TRBV29-1 CSVGQTNEKLFF
TRBJ1-1 . TRBV27 CASSPRRGPTEAFF
TRBJ1-2 . TRBV9 CASSVELNYGYTF
TRBJ1-2 . TRBV14 CASSQNQGTIQDGYTF
TRBJ2-3 once TRBV4-1 CASSQRWPDTQYF
TRBJ2-7 . TRBV5-1 CASRGLATYEQYF
TRBJ1-2 . TRBV30 CAWSRDKGTGYTF
TRBJ1-4 . TRBV5-6 CASSIRNEKLFF
TRBJ2-2 . TRBV30 CAWERQMNTGELFF
TRBJ2-2 . TRBV7-3 CASSPIAGDRTGELFF
TRBJ2-7 . TRBV6-6 CASSLKQGDEQYF
TRBJ1-4 . TRBV11-3 CASSIKQGAAEKLFF
TRBJ2-7 . TRBV30 CACSGGSYEQYF
TRBJ1-5 . TRBV10-3 CAISEGNQPQHF
TRBJ2-5 . TRBV7-2 CASSPRLGGGFETQYF
TRBJ2-5 . TRBV11-3 CASSPGGVWVQETQYF
TRBJ1-2 . TRBV6-5 CASSYGQALSGYTF
TRBJ1-5 . TRBV4-1 CASSLQGENSNQPQHF
TRBJ2-3 . TRBV29-1 CSVEPLTDTQYF
TRBJ1-2 few TRBV18 CASSPQAGGADGYTF
TRBJ2-7 . TRBV5-1 CASSSEWTSGGFGDEQYF
TRBJ1-1 . TRBV29-1 CSVDRGLETEAFF
TRBJ2-1 . TRBV19 CASSIVEARNEQFF
TRBJ1-1 . TRBV18 CASSPDVMETEAFF
TRBJ2-7 . TRBV5-5 CASSLQGGGEQYF
TRBJ2-1 . TRBV4-1 CASSQRDDEQFF
TRBJ2-6 . TRBV5-1 CASSQGPISGANVLTF
TRBJ2-2 . TRBV7-8 CASRAGTSGSSTTGELFF
TRBJ1-4 . TRBV18 CASSPKPGTGGAINEKLFF
TRBJ2-1 . TRBV2 CASRQGPHNEQFF
TRBJ2-7 few TRBV28 CASSPGSFEQYF
TRBJ2-1 . TRBV11-2 CASSTTTRGEQFF
TRBJ2-5 once TRBV9 CASSVGGSYQETQYF
TRBJ1-4 . TRBV28 CASAGNEKLFF
TRBJ2-7 . TRBV10-3 CAIKGQGSSYEQYF
TRBJ2-5 . TRBV7-8 CASSPQRSGVAGGPETQYF